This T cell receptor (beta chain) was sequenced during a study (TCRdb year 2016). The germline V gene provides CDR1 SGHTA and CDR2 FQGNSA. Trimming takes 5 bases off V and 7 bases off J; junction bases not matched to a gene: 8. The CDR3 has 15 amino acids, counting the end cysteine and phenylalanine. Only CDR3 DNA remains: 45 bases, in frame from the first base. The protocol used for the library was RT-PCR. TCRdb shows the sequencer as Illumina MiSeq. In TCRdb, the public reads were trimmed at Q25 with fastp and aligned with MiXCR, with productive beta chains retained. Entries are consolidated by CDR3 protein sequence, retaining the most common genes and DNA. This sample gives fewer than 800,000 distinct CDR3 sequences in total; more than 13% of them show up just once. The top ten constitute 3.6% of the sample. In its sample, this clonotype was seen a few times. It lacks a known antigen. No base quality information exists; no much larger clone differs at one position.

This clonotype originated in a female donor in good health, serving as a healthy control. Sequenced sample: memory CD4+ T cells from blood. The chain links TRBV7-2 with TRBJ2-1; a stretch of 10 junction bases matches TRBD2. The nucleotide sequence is TGTGCCAGCAGCGCCCAAGGGGGACTAGCGAATGAGCAGTTCTTC. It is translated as CASSAQGGLANEQFF.